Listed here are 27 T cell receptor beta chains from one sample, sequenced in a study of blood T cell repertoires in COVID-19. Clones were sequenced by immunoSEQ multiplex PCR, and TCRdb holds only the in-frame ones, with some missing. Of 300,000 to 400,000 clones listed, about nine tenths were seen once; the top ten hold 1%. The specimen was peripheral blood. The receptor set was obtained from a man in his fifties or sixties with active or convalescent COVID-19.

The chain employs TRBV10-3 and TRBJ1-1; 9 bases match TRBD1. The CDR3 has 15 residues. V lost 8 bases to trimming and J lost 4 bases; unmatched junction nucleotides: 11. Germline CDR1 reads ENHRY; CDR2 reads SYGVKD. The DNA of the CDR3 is TGTGCCATCGGAGTACCGGGACAGGGCATCACTGAAGCTTTCTTT. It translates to CAIGVPGQGITEAFF.

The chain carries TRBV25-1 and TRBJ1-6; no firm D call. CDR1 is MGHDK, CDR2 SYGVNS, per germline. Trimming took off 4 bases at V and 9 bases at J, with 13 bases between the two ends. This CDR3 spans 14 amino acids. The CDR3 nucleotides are TGTGCCAGCAGTGCCCCTTTGTGGAGTTCACCCCTCCACTTT. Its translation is CASSAPLWSSPLHF.

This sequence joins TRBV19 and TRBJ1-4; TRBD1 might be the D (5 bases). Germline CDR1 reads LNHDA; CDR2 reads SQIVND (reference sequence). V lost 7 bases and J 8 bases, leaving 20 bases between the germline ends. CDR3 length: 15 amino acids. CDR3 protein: CASTPKSGRGEKLFF. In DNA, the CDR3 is TGTGCCAGTACCCCGAAGTCCGGACGGGGGGAAAAACTGTTTTTT.

CDR3 amino acids: CASSPSTGISYEQYF. CDR3 nucleotides: TGTGCCAGCTCACCCTCAACAGGGATCTCCTACGAGCAGTACTTC. The J gene is TRBJ2-7, the V gene TRBV18; TRBD1 might be the D (6 bases). In germline, CDR1 is KGHSH, CDR2 LQKENI. Trimming took off 3 bases at V and 0 bases at J, with 12 bases between the two ends. This CDR3 is 15 amino acids long.

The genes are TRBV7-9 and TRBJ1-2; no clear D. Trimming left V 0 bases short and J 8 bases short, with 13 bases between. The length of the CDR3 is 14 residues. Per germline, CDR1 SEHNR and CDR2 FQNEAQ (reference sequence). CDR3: CASSLAAGERGYTF. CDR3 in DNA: TGTGCCAGCAGCTTAGCGGCCGGGGAAAGAGGCTACACCTTC.

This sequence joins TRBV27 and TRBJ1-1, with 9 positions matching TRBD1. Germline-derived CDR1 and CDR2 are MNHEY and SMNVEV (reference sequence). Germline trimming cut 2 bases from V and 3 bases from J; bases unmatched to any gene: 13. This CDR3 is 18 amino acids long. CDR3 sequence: CASSLRPPVTGGDTEAFF. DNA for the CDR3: TGTGCCAGCAGTTTAAGACCCCCCGTGACAGGGGGGGACACTGAAGCTTTCTTT.

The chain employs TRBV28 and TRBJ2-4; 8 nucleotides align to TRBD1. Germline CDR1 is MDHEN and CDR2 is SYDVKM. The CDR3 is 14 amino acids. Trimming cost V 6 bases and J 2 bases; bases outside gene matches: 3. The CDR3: CASSRQGSKNIQYF. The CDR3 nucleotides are TGTGCCAGCAGCCGACAGGGGTCCAAAAACATTCAGTACTTC.

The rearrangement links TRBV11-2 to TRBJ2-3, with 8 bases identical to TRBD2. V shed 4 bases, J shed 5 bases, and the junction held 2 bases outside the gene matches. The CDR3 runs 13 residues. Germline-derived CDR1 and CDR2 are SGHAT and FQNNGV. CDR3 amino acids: CASSWSGGDTQYF. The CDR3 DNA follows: TGTGCCAGCAGCTGGAGCGGGGGAGATACGCAGTATTTT.

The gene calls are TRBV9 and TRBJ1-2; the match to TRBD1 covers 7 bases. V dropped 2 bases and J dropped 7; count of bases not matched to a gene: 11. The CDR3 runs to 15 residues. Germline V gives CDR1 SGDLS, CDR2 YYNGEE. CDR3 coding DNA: TGTGCCAGCAGCGTCAGACAGGGCGATACGGGTGGCTACACCTTC. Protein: CASSVRQGDTGGYTF.

The CDR3 sequence is CASSNPKSGRSSYNEQFF. CDR3 in DNA: TGTGCCAGCAGCAATCCCAAAAGCGGGAGGAGCTCCTACAATGAGCAGTTCTTC. The chain has TRBV21-1 and TRBJ2-1; the D call TRBD2 from the table was never checked on the DNA. TRBV21-1 is deemed a pseudogene. The CDR3 spans 18 residues.

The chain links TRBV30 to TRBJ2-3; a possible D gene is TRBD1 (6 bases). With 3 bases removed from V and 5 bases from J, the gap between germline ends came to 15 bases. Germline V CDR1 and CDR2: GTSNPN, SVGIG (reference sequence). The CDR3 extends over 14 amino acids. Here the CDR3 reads CAWRRWDTGDTQYF. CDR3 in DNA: TGTGCCTGGAGAAGATGGGACACCGGAGATACGCAGTATTTT.

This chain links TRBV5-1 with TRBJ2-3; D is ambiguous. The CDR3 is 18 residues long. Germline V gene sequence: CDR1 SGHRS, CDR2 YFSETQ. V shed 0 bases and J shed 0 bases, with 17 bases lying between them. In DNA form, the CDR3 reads TGCGCCAGCAGCTTGGCCGTGTTACAGCAAACTAGCACAGATACGCAGTATTTT. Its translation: CASSLAVLQQTSTDTQYF.

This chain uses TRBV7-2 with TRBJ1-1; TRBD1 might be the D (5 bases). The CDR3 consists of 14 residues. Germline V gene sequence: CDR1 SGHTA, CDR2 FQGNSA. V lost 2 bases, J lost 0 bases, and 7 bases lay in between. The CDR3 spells CASSLTGVNTEAFF. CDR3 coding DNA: TGTGCCAGCAGCTTAACAGGAGTGAACACTGAAGCTTTCTTT. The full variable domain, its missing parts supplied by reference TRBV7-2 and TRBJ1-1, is GAGVSQSPSNKVTEKGKDVELRCDPISGHTALYWYRQSLGQGLEFLIYFQGNSAPDKSGLPSDRFSAERTGGSVSTLTIQRTQQEDSAVYLCASSLTGVNTEAFFGQGTRLTVV.

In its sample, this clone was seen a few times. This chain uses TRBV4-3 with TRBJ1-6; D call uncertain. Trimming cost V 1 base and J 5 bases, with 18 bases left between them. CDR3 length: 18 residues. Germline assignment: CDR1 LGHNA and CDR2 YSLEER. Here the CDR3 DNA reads TGCGCCAGCAGCCAAGCTAGTTCGCGGGATTCAGATAATTCACCCCTCCACTTT. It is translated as CASSQASSRDSDNSPLHF.

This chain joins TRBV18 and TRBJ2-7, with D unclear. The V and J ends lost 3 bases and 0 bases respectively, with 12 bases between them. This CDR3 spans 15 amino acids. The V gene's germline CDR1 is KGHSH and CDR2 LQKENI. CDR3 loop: CASSPQRETSYEQYF. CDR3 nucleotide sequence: TGTGCCAGCTCACCGCAGCGAGAAACCTCCTACGAGCAGTACTTC.

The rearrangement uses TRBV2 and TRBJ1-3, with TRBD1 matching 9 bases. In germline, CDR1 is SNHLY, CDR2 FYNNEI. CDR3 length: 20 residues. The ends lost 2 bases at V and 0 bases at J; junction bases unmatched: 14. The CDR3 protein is CASSEIVGQGGHSSGNTIYF. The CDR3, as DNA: TGTGCCAGCAGTGAAATTGTGGGACAGGGTGGCCATTCCTCTGGAAACACCATATATTTT. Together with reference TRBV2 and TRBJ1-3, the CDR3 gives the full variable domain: EPEVTQTPSHQVTQMGQEVILRCVPISNHLYFYWYRQILGQKVEFLVSFYNNEISEKSEIFDDQFSVERPDGSNFTLKIRSTKLEDSAMYFCASSEIVGQGGHSSGNTIYFGEGSWLTVV.

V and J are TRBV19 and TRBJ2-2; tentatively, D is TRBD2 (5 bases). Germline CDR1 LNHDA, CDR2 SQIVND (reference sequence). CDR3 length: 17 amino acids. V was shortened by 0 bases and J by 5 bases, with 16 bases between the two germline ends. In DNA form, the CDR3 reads TGTGCCAGTAGTATAGAAGGGTCATCGACGGGGACCGGGGAGCTGTTTTTT. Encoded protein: CASSIEGSSTGTGELFF. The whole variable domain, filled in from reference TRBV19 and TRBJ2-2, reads DGGITQSPKYLFRKEGQNVTLSCEQNLNHDAMYWYRQDPGQGLRLIYYSQIVNDFQKGDIAEGYSVSREKKESFPLTVTSAQKNPTAFYLCASSIEGSSTGTGELFFGEGSRLTVL.

DNA of the CDR3: TGTGCCAGCAGTCTCGATCTTGGACAGGGGGGTTCCTACGAGCAGTACTTC. It is translated as CASSLDLGQGGSYEQYF. The chain has TRBV28 and TRBJ2-7; 10 bases agree with TRBD1. CDR3 length: 17 residues. Unmatched junction bases numbered 11, after V lost 5 bases and J lost 1 base. Germline V gives CDR1 MDHEN, CDR2 SYDVKM.

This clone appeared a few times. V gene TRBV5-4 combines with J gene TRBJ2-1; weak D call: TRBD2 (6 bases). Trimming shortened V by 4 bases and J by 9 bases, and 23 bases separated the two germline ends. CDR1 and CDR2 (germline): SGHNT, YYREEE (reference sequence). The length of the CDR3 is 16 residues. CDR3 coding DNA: TGTGCCAGCAGCCCGGGACTGGCCCTGGATGTTGCTGAGCAGTTCTTC. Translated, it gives CASSPGLALDVAEQFF.

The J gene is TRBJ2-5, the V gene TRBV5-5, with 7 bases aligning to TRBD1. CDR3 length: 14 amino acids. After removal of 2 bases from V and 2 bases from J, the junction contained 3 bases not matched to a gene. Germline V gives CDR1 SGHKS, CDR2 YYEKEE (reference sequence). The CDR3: CASSFGTVQETQYF. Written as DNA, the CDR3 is TGTGCCAGCAGCTTCGGGACAGTACAAGAGACCCAGTACTTC.

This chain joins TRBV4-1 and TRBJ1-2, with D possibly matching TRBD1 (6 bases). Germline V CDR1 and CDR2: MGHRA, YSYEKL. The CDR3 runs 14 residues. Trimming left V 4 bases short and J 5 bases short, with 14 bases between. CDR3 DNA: TGCGCCAGCAGCCGGGACCGAGGGGGATATGGCTACACCTTC. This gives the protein CASSRDRGGYGYTF.

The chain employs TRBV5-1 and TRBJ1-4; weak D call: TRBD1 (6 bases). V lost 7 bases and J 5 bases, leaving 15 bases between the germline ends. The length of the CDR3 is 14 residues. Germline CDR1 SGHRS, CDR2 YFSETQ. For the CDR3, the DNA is TGCGCCAGCTCAAAGGGACAAGTAAATGAAAAACTGTTTTTT. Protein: CASSKGQVNEKLFF.

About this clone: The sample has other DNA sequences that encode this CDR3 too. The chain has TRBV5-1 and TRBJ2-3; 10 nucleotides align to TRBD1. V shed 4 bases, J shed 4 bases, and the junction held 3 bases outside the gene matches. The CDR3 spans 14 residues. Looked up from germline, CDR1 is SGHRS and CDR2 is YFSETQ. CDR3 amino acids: CASSTGQGADTQYF. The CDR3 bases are TGCGCCAGCAGCACCGGACAGGGGGCAGATACGCAGTATTTT.

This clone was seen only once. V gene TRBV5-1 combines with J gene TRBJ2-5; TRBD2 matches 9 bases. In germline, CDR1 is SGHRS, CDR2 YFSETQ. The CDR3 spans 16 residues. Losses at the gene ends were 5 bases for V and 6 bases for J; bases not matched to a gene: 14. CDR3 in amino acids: CASRGGDSGSGKTQYF. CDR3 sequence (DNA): TGCGCCAGCAGGGGGGGCGATAGCGGGAGCGGGAAGACCCAGTACTTC.

CDR3 nucleotide sequence: TGTGCCAGCAGCAGGCGTGAGATCGTTAACTATGGCTACACCTTC. Amino acid sequence: CASSRREIVNYGYTF. The V and J genes are TRBV2 and TRBJ1-2, with D unresolved. CDR3 length: 15 amino acids. The ends were cut back, 6 bases at V and 1 base at J, with 15 bases in the middle. Germline V gives CDR1 SNHLY, CDR2 FYNNEI.

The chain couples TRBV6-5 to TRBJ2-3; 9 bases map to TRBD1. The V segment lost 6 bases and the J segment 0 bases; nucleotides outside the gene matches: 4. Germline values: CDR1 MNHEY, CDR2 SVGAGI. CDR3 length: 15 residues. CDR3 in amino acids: CASRGQGFSTDTQYF. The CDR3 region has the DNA TGTGCCAGCAGGGGACAGGGCTTCAGCACAGATACGCAGTATTTT.

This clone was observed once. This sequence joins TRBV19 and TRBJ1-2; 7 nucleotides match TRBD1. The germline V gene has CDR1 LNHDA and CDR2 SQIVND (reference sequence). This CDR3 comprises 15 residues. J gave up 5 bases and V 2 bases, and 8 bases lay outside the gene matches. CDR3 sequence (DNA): TGTGCCAGTAGTATAATGGGGGACAGTCGATATGGCTACACCTTC. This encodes CASSIMGDSRYGYTF.